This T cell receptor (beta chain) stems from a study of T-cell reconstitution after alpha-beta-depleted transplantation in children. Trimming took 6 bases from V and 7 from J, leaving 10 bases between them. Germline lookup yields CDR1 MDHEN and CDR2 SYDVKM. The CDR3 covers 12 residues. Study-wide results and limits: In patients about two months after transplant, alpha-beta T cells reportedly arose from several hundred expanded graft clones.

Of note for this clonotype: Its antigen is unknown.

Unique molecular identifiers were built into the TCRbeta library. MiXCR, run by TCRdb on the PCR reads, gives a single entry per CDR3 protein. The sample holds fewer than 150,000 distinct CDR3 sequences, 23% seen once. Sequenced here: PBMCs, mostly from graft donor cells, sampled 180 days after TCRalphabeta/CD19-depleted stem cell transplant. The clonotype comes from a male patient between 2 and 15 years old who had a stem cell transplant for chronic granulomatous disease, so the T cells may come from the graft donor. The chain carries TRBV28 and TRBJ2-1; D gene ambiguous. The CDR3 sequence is CASRLRVNEQFF. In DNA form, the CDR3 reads TGTGCCAGCAGGTTACGGGTGAATGAGCAGTTCTTC.